These 26 T cell receptor beta chains came from one sample sequenced in a study of T cell responses to AZD1222 COVID-19 vaccine. Sequenced by immunoSEQ multiplex PCR; TCRdb stores in-frame clones only, minus some. The repertoire consists of around 200,000 clones, with about nine tenths occurring once and the leading ten covering roughly 0.98%. This sample comprised peripheral blood, obtained on day 0 of AZD1222 vaccination. These receptors all come from an adult in good health.

The gene calls are TRBV20-1 and TRBJ2-7, with D possibly called TRBD1 or TRBD2 (5 bases each). CDR1 and CDR2 (germline): DFQATT, SNEGSKA (reference sequence). Between the trimmed V and J ends, which lost 5 bases and 9 bases, there was a span of 11 bases. The CDR3 contains 10 residues. The CDR3 spells CSAYSGRQYF. The CDR3 region has the DNA TGCAGTGCTTATTCAGGGAGGCAGTACTTC.

CDR3 nucleotide sequence: TGTGCCAGCAGCTTAGGTGAAGGGCGTTTTGGCTACACCTTC. The encoded protein is CASSLGEGRFGYTF. The rearrangement uses TRBV11-1 and TRBJ1-2; D ambiguous. The CDR3 spans 14 residues. Germline assignment: CDR1 SGHAT and CDR2 FQDESV (reference sequence). Trimming left V 1 base short and J 7 bases short, with 13 bases between.

A single count supports this clone. The genes are TRBV7-3 and TRBJ2-5, with 8 bases aligning to TRBD2. This CDR3 is 15 amino acids long. In germline, CDR1 is SGHTA, CDR2 FQGTGA. V was clipped by 5 bases and J by 1 base; unmatched bases: 6. For the CDR3, the DNA is TGTGCCAGCAGCCCTCGGGGGGGCCGCCAAGAGACCCAGTACTTC. This codes for CASSPRGGRQETQYF.

This chain connects TRBV5-4 to TRBJ2-5; no reliable D call. This CDR3 comprises 16 residues. Trimming pared 4 bases from V and 2 bases from J, leaving 18 bases between. Germline assignment: CDR1 SGHNT and CDR2 YYREEE (reference sequence). The CDR3 DNA reads as TGTGCCAGCAGCCCCAAACCCCGGAGCTTACAAGAGACCCAGTACTTC. The encoded protein is CASSPKPRSLQETQYF.

A single count supports this clone. J is TRBJ2-7 and V is TRBV10-2; 7 nucleotides match TRBD2. Germline CDR1 reads WSHSY; CDR2 reads SAAADI. J was trimmed by 0 bases and V by 6 bases; bases with no gene match: 2. The CDR3 has 13 residues. CDR3 sequence (DNA): TGCGCCAGCAGCCGGGACTACTCCTACGAGCAGTACTTC. Translated: CASSRDYSYEQYF.

J is TRBJ1-1 and V is TRBV6-2 or TRBV6-3, with D maybe TRBD1 (6 bases). This CDR3 comprises 14 residues. The V gene's germline CDR1 is MNHEY and CDR2 SVGEGT. V was trimmed by 4 bases and J by 4 bases, leaving 13 bases between them. As DNA, the CDR3 is TGTGCCAGCAGTTTATATGGGGGGGCCACTGAAGCTTTCTTT. Protein sequence: CASSLYGGATEAFF.

The chain has TRBV3-1 (or the pseudogene TRBV3-2) and TRBJ1-3; D is possibly TRBD1 (6 bases). CDR1 is LGHDT, CDR2 YNNKEL, per germline (reference sequence). Between the trimmed V and J ends, which lost 6 bases and 1 base, there was a span of 10 bases. The CDR3 is 14 residues long. CDR3 protein: CASRTGSSGNTIYF. DNA of the CDR3: TGTGCCAGCAGAACAGGGTCTTCTGGAAACACCATATATTTT.

V gene TRBV28 combines with J gene TRBJ2-7; 8 bases are shared with TRBD2. The V segment lost 6 bases and the J segment 2 bases; nucleotides outside the gene matches: 3. This CDR3 has 13 residues. Per germline, CDR1 MDHEN and CDR2 SYDVKM. In DNA form, the CDR3 reads TGTGCCAGCAGGCTAGCGGGCACCTACGAGCAGTACTTC. Encoded protein: CASRLAGTYEQYF.

This chain uses TRBV4-1 with TRBJ1-1; D may be TRBD1 (5 bases). Germline CDR1 is MGHRA and CDR2 is YSYEKL. V lost 0 bases and J 5 bases, leaving 13 bases between the germline ends. The CDR3 is 15 residues long. The CDR3 DNA is TGCGCCAGCAGCCAAGATCGAGGGGCGAGGACTGAAGCTTTCTTT. As protein: CASSQDRGARTEAFF.

This chain links TRBV6-2 or TRBV6-3 with TRBJ1-4, with D perhaps TRBD1 (6 bases). The germline gives CDR1 MNHEY, CDR2 SVGEGT. The CDR3 loop spans 15 amino acids. The ends were cut back, 6 bases at V and 7 bases at J, with 18 bases in the middle. The CDR3 region has the DNA TGTGCCAGCAGCCGTACCCCGGGGGCGGGTGAAAAACTGTTTTTT. Translation gives CASSRTPGAGEKLFF.

This clone occurred a few times. The chain uses TRBV10-1 and TRBJ1-1; no reliable D call. The CDR3 loop spans 13 amino acids. Trimming removed 1 base at V and 6 bases at J, with 9 bases between. Germline V gene data show CDR1 as WNHNN and CDR2 as SYGVQD (reference sequence). CDR3 nucleotide sequence: TGCGCCAGCAGTGAGTACCGAGGGTCTGAAGCTTTCTTT. It is translated as CASSEYRGSEAFF.

The genes are TRBV5-1 and TRBJ2-2; the D call may be TRBD1 or TRBD2 (5 bases each). CDR1 SGHRS and CDR2 YFSETQ come from the germline V gene. This CDR3 comprises 13 residues. Between the trimmed V and J ends, which lost 5 bases and 15 bases, there was a span of 20 bases. The CDR3 nucleotides read TGCGCCAGCAGACCCGGGGCCGGGGAGCTGTTGTTTTTT. This gives the protein CASRPGAGELLFF.

The J gene is TRBJ1-5, the V gene TRBV18; 9 bases line up with TRBD1. V was clipped by 3 bases and J by 4 bases; unmatched bases: 4. Per the germline V gene, CDR1 is KGHSH and CDR2 is LQKENI. This CDR3 spans 15 amino acids. CDR3 DNA sequence: TGTGCCAGCTCACCCCCGGGACAGGGAAATCAGCCCCAGCATTTT. Residues: CASSPPGQGNQPQHF.

The chain uses TRBV27 and TRBJ2-7, with 9 bases lining up with TRBD2. The germline V gene encodes CDR1 MNHEY and CDR2 SMNVEV (reference sequence). V shed 1 base and J 4 bases; nucleotides not matched to a gene: 8. There are 16 residues in the CDR3. CDR3 in DNA: TGTGCCAGCAGTTTATTGGGCGGGAGGGCCGCTTACGAGCAGTACTTC. Its translation: CASSLLGGRAAYEQYF.

The rearrangement joins TRBV19 to TRBJ2-2; TRBD2 is a possible D gene (7 bases). The CDR3 sequence is 19 residues long. Trimming removed 3 bases at V and 2 bases at J, with 22 bases between. The germline CDR1 and CDR2 sequences are LNHDA and SQIVND (reference sequence). CDR3 DNA: TGTGCCAGTAGTATTTTGGGACTACAGGGCCGTGAAAACACCGGGGAGCTGTTTTTT. Its protein is CASSILGLQGRENTGELFF.

The chain joins TRBV19 to TRBJ1-1; D possibly corresponds to TRBD1 (5 bases). Germline CDR1 LNHDA, CDR2 SQIVND (reference sequence). The length of the CDR3 is 14 residues. V was pared by 5 bases and J by 8 bases, with 18 bases between. The CDR3 DNA follows: TGTGCCAGTAGTCCCAGGGCGGGGGAAGGAGAAGCTTTCTTT. Translated, it gives CASSPRAGEGEAFF.

This clone has a single count. The chain employs TRBV5-1 and TRBJ2-1; 10 nucleotides match TRBD2. From germline, CDR1 is SGHRS and CDR2 YFSETQ. This CDR3 comprises 15 residues. V shed 0 bases and J 3 bases; nucleotides not matched to a gene: 0. The CDR3 DNA sequence: TGCGCCAGCAGCTTGGTAGCGGGGGGCTACAATGAGCAGTTCTTC. Its protein product is CASSLVAGGYNEQFF.

The chain recombines TRBV2 with TRBJ1-5; no firm D call. Per the germline V gene, CDR1 is SNHLY and CDR2 is FYNNEI. The V gene lost 1 base and the J gene lost 4 bases, with 8 bases spanning the gap. This CDR3 spans 14 amino acids. Here the CDR3 reads CASSEVTENQPQHF. CDR3 nucleotide sequence: TGTGCCAGCAGTGAAGTAACAGAGAATCAGCCCCAGCATTTT.

This clone is a singleton in its sample. The V call is TRBV28, the J call TRBJ1-2; TRBD1 matches at 9 bases. This CDR3 is 16 amino acids long. CDR1 and CDR2 (germline): MDHEN, SYDVKM. J was trimmed by 8 bases and V by 6 bases; bases with no gene match: 16. The CDR3 region is CASRLGASDRGRGYTF. The CDR3 DNA is TGTGCCAGCAGATTAGGGGCGTCGGACAGGGGACGGGGCTACACCTTC.

The chain uses TRBV3-1 (or the pseudogene TRBV3-2) and TRBJ2-3; no clear D. V dropped 1 base and J dropped 6 bases, with 8 bases sitting between them. This CDR3 is 13 amino acids long. Looked up from germline, CDR1 is LGHDT and CDR2 is YNNKEL (reference sequence). CDR3 DNA sequence: TGTGCCAGCAGCCAAGGTATGGGGGATACGCAGTATTTT. Translating it yields CASSQGMGDTQYF.

The chain recombines TRBV27 with TRBJ2-7, with 10 nucleotides matching TRBD1. Germline loops: CDR1 MNHEY, CDR2 SMNVEV (reference sequence). The CDR3 extends over 13 amino acids. The trim removed 8 bases at V and 4 bases at J, leaving 5 bases unmatched. DNA of the CDR3: TGTGCCAGCGCCCCGGGACAGGGGTACGAGCAGTACTTC. Protein: CASAPGQGYEQYF.

The chain couples TRBV6-5 to TRBJ2-1; TRBD1 matches at 10 bases. The CDR3 sequence is 15 residues long. Germline V gene lookup returns CDR1 MNHEY and CDR2 SVGAGI. V lost 2 bases to trimming and J lost 6 bases; unmatched junction nucleotides: 4. The CDR3 sequence: CASSYLGTGANEQFF. CDR3 sequence (DNA): TGTGCCAGCAGTTACCTGGGGACAGGGGCCAATGAGCAGTTCTTC.

This chain uses TRBV28 with TRBJ1-1; D possibly corresponds to TRBD1 (6 bases). This CDR3 contains 15 residues. Trimming shortened V by 5 bases and J by 7 bases, and 20 bases separated the two germline ends. CDR1 MDHEN and CDR2 SYDVKM come from the germline V gene. CDR3 sequence: CASSRTTGSSNEAFF. The CDR3 coding sequence is TGTGCCAGCAGTCGAACTACAGGGTCAAGCAATGAAGCTTTCTTT.

J is TRBJ2-7 and V is TRBV27; D remains unclear. The CDR3 covers 15 residues. V was trimmed by 6 bases and J by 4 bases, leaving 19 bases between them. CDR1 and CDR2 from the germline V gene are MNHEY and SMNVEV (reference sequence). CDR3 amino acids: CASSPDGLPWYEQYF. CDR3 sequence (DNA): TGTGCCAGCAGCCCGGACGGTCTCCCTTGGTACGAGCAGTACTTC.

The chain has TRBV14 and TRBJ2-7; no clear D gene. The CDR3 has 15 amino acids. Germline-derived CDR1 and CDR2 are SGHDN and FVKESK. Trimming cost V 4 bases and J 0 bases, with 13 bases left between them. CDR3 sequence (DNA): TGTGCCAGCAGCCCTAACCACCGGAGCTCCTACGAGCAGTACTTC. It is translated as CASSPNHRSSYEQYF.

The CDR3 DNA reads as TGTGCCAGCAGCTTCCGGGGGAGTGGGGAAGAAAAACTGTTTTTT. Translated, it gives CASSFRGSGEEKLFF. The genes are TRBV7-9 and TRBJ1-4; a weak D match, TRBD1 (5 bases). The CDR3 loop spans 15 amino acids. Trimming cost V 3 bases and J 8 bases, with 16 bases left between them. Germline V gene data show CDR1 as SEHNR and CDR2 as FQNEAQ (reference sequence).